This T cell receptor (beta chain) was obtained from a study of siplizumab effects on memory and regulatory T cells. Overall study findings and caveats: Roughly 80-95% of dividing CD4+ or CD8+ clones were without an attributable naive or memory phenotype.

Comments on this clone: Its antigen is unidentified.

Per the germline V gene, CDR1 is SGHRS and CDR2 is YFSETQ. The CDR3 is 15 residues long. V dropped 6 bases and J dropped 3; count of bases not matched to a gene: 7. Some clones are missing from TCRdb's copy, which holds only in-frame ones; the method was immunoSEQ multiplex PCR. The table shows about 60,000 clones, with less than 90% occurring only once. The sample consisted of memory CD4+ T cells sorted from blood. This TCR came from a human donor in good health. This chain uses TRBV5-1 with TRBJ2-3; 10 bases are a match to TRBD1. The CDR3 DNA sequence: TGCGCCAGCACCCTAGGGACAGGGGATACAGATACGCAGTATTTT. This encodes CASTLGTGDTDTQYF.